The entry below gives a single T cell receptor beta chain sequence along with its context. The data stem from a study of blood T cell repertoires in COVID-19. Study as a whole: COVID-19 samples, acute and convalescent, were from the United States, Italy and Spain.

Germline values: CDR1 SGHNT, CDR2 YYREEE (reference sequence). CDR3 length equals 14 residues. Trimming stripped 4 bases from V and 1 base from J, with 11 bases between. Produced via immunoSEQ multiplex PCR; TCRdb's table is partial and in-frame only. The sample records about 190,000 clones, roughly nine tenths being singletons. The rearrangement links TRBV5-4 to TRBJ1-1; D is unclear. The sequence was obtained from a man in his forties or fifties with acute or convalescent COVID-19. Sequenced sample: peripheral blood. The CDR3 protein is CASSRPIGNTEAFF. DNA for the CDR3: TGTGCCAGCAGCCGTCCGATCGGGAACACTGAAGCTTTCTTT.